The 13 T cell receptor beta chains below come from one sample, sequenced in a study of cytomegalovirus exposure and HLA in healthy donors. The PCR ran on 60 Vbeta and 13 Jbeta primers. Profiled with immunoSEQ multiplex PCR; TCRdb holds only in-frame clones, not every one. In the table there are about 120,000 clones, roughly 79% of which are singletons. The sample consisted of PBMCs. The receptors shown here come from a woman aged 18 to 35 in good health and CMV-seronegative.

The chain uses TRBV6-6 and TRBJ1-1, with a weak D call TRBD1 (6 bases). There are 15 residues in the CDR3. Germline V CDR1 and CDR2: MNHNY, SVGAGI (reference sequence). With 2 bases removed from V and 4 bases from J, the gap between germline ends came to 14 bases. CDR3: CASSYGARGGTEAFF. CDR3 coding DNA: TGTGCCAGCAGTTACGGGGCCCGAGGGGGCACTGAAGCTTTCTTT.

This chain connects TRBV10-3 to TRBJ2-5, with TRBD1 matching 7 bases. The J call may be mistaken, given a closer DNA end match to TRBJ2-7. Germline assignment: CDR1 ENHRY and CDR2 SYGVKD. This CDR3 contains 14 residues. CDR3 sequence reads: CATRWDSSSYEQYF. The CDR3 region has the DNA TGTGCCACACGTTGGGACAGCAGCTCCTACGAGCAGTACTTC.

The chain recombines TRBV19 with TRBJ2-7; 10 bases fit TRBD2. The CDR3 spans 13 residues. Germline loops: CDR1 LNHDA, CDR2 SQIVND (reference sequence). J was trimmed by 2 bases and V by 8 bases; bases with no gene match: 3. The chain's CDR3 is CASSSGGPYEQYF. As DNA, the CDR3 is TGTGCCAGTTCTAGCGGGGGACCCTACGAGCAGTACTTC. The full variable domain, its missing parts supplied by reference TRBV19 and TRBJ2-7, is DGGITQSPKYLFRKEGQNVTLSCEQNLNHDAMYWYRQDPGQGLRLIYYSQIVNDFQKGDIAEGYSVSREKKESFPLTVTSAQKNPTAFYLCASSSGGPYEQYFGPGTRLTVT.

This chain uses TRBV7-2 with TRBJ2-1, with D hard to call. There are 13 residues in the CDR3. The V end lost 5 bases, the J end lost 4 bases, and 9 bases lay between the germline ends. CDR1 and CDR2 (germline): SGHTA, FQGNSA. The CDR3 coding sequence is TGTGCCAGCAGCCCAAACGGGTACAATGAGCAGTTCTTC. This gives the protein CASSPNGYNEQFF. The full variable domain, rest sourced from reference TRBV7-2 and TRBJ2-1, is GAGVSQSPSNKVTEKGKDVELRCDPISGHTALYWYRQSLGQGLEFLIYFQGNSAPDKSGLPSDRFSAERTGGSVSTLTIQRTQQEDSAVYLCASSPNGYNEQFFGPGTRLTVL.

The chain couples TRBV18 to TRBJ1-5; D remains unclear. In germline, CDR1 is KGHSH, CDR2 LQKENI. Trimming removed 4 bases from V and 5 bases from J, with 9 bases in between. The CDR3 length is 13 residues. The DNA for the CDR3 is TGTGCCAGCTCACAGGTGGAGGATCAGCCCCAGCATTTT. Its translation is CASSQVEDQPQHF.

J is TRBJ1-4 and V is TRBV30; D not resolved. CDR3 size: 12 residues. The germline CDR1 and CDR2 sequences are GTSNPN and SVGIG (reference sequence). Trimming took off 2 bases at V and 7 bases at J, with 8 bases between the two ends. CDR3 nucleotide sequence: TGTGCCTGGAGTCGAGGAAGTGAAAAACTGTTTTTT. This sequence encodes CAWSRGSEKLFF.

This clone was found a few times. The J gene is TRBJ1-1, the V gene TRBV28; no reliable D call. The CDR3 is made up of 15 amino acids. V gave up 8 bases and J gave up 3 bases, with 19 bases separating them. CDR1 and CDR2 (germline): MDHEN, SYDVKM. CDR3 DNA: TGTGCCAGCGAACCGGGGTCATTTGGGGACACTGAAGCTTTCTTT. It codes for CASEPGSFGDTEAFF.

The chain uses TRBV6-5 and TRBJ1-4, with D perhaps TRBD1 (5 bases). V lost 6 bases to trimming and J lost 8 bases, with 19 bases between them. This CDR3 contains 15 residues. The germline V gene has CDR1 MNHEY and CDR2 SVGAGI. CDR3 DNA: TGTGCCAGCAGACTACGGAGTCAGGGATACGAAAAACTGTTTTTT. Protein: CASRLRSQGYEKLFF.

For the CDR3, the DNA is TGTGCCTGGAGTGGACCCACAGATGAAGCTTTCTTT. As protein: CAWSGPTDEAFF. The chain is built from TRBV30 and TRBJ1-1, with no clear D. CDR1 and CDR2 (germline): GTSNPN, SVGIG (reference sequence). The CDR3 loop spans 12 amino acids. V was pared by 1 base and J by 7 bases, with 10 bases between.

The chain uses TRBV4-1 and TRBJ1-3; D is unclear. There are 15 residues in the CDR3. V shed 1 base and J shed 0 bases, with 7 bases lying between them. CDR1 and CDR2 (germline): MGHRA, YSYEKL. CDR3 in amino acids: CASSQGENSGNTIYF. As DNA, the CDR3 is TGCGCCAGCAGCCAAGGGGAGAACTCTGGAAACACCATATATTTT.

J is TRBJ1-1 and V is TRBV6-1, with D uncertain. Deletions cut 3 bases from V and 1 base from J, with 9 bases between. Germline CDR1 MNHNS, CDR2 SASEGT. This CDR3 has 14 residues. CDR3 DNA: TGTGCCAGCAGTGAGACTAGGAAGAACACTGAAGCTTTCTTT. It encodes CASSETRKNTEAFF.

In its sample, this clone was seen a few times. The chain links TRBV28 to TRBJ2-7, with D tentatively TRBD1 (6 bases). Germline assignment: CDR1 MDHEN and CDR2 SYDVKM. CDR3 length equals 15 residues. V gave up 2 bases and J gave up 2 bases, with 13 bases separating them. The CDR3 bases are TGTGCCAGCAGTTTACCCCAGGGGTTAACCTACGAGCAGTACTTC. Protein: CASSLPQGLTYEQYF.

The rearrangement links TRBV28 to TRBJ1-1; D gene uncertain. The CDR3 totals 13 residues. V lost 4 bases, J lost 0 bases, and 6 bases lay in between. The germline V gene has CDR1 MDHEN and CDR2 SYDVKM. In nucleotides, the CDR3 is TGTGCCAGCAGTTCGAGGATGAACACTGAAGCTTTCTTT. Translation: CASSSRMNTEAFF.